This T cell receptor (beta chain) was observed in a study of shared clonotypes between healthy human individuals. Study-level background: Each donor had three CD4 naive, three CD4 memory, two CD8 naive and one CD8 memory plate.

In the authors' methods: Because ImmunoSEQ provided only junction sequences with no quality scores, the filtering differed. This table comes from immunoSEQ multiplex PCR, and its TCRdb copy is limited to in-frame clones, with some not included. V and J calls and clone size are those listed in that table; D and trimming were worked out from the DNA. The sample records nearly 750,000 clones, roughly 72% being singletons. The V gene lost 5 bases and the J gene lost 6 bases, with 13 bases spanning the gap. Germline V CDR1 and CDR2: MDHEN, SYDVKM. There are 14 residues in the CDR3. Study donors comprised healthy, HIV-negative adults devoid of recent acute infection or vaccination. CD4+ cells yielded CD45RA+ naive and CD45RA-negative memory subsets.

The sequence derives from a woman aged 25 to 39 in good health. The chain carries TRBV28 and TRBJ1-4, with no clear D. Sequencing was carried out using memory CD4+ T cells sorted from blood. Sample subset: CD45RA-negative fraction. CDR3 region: CASSPPGVDEKLFF. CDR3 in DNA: TGTGCCAGCAGTCCCCCCGGGGTGGATGAAAAACTGTTTTTT.